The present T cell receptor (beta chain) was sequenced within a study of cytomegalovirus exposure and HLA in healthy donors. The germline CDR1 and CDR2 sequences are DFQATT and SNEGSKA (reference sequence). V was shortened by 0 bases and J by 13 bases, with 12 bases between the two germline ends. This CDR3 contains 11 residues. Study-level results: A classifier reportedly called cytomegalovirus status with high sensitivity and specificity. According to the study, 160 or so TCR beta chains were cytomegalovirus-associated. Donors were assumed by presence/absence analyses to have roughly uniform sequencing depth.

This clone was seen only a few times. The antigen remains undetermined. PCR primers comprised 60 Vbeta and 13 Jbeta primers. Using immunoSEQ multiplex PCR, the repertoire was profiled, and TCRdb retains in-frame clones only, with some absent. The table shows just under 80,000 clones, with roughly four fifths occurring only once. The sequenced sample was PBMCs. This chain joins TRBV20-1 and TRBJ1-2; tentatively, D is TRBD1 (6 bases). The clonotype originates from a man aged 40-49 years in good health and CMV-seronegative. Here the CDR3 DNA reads TGCAGTGCTAGAGAGCAGGGGAGCTGCACCTTC. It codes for CSAREQGSCTF.